A single sample gave rise to the 2 T cell receptor beta chains below, sequenced in a study of T cell changes during pregnancy in multiple sclerosis. Profiled with immunoSEQ multiplex PCR; TCRdb holds only in-frame clones, not every one. The sample lists roughly 38,000 clones; about nine tenths were seen once. The sequenced sample was CD4+ T cells from peripheral blood mononuclear cells, obtained in the second trimester of pregnancy. The receptors shown here come from a female donor in good health, enrolled as a control in a pregnancy study.

The genes are TRBV11-2 and TRBJ2-5; TRBD2 matches at 7 bases. CDR3 length: 15 amino acids. Per germline, CDR1 SGHAT and CDR2 FQNNGV. V was pared by 4 bases and J by 7 bases, with 12 bases of the junction left unmatched. CDR3 residues: CASSSNSGSSGTQYF. DNA of the CDR3: TGTGCCAGCAGCTCTAATAGCGGGTCTTCTGGGACCCAGTACTTC. Full variable domain (rest looked up from reference TRBV11-2 and TRBJ2-5): EAGVAQSPRYKIIEKRQSVAFWCNPISGHATLYWYQQILGQGPKLLIQFQNNGVVDDSQLPKDRFSAERLKGVDSTLKIQPAKLEDSAVYLCASSSNSGSSGTQYFGPGTRLLVL.

This clone was seen only a few times. This rearrangement joins TRBV10-3 to TRBJ2-3; TRBD2 aligns across 16 bases. With 4 bases clipped from V and 4 bases from J, the junction kept 2 bases outside the gene matches. The CDR3 extends over 16 amino acids. Germline V gene data show CDR1 as ENHRY and CDR2 as SYGVKD. CDR3 sequence reads: CAISAGLAGGADTQYF. The CDR3 DNA reads as TGTGCCATCAGTGCGGGACTAGCGGGAGGGGCAGATACGCAGTATTTT.